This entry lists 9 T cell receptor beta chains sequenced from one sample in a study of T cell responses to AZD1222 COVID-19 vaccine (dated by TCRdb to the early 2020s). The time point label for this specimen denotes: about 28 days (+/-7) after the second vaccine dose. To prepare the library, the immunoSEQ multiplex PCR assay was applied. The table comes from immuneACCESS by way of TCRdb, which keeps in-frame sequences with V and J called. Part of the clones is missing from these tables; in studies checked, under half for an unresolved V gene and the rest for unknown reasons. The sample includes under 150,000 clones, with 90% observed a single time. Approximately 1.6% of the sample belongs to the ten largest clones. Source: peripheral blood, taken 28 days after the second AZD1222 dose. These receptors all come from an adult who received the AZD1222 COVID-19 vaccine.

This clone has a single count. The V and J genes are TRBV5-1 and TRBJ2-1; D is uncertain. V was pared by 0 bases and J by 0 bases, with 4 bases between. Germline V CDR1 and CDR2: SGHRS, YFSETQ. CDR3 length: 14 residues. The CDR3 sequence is CASSLGASYNEQFF. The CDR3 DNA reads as TGCGCCAGCAGCTTGGGTGCCTCCTACAATGAGCAGTTCTTC.

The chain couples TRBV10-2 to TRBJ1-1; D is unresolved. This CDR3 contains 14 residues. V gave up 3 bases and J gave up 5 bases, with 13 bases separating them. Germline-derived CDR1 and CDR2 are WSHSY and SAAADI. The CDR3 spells CASSDRGKGTEAFF. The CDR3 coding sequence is TGCGCCAGCAGTGATCGGGGAAAAGGAACTGAAGCTTTCTTT.

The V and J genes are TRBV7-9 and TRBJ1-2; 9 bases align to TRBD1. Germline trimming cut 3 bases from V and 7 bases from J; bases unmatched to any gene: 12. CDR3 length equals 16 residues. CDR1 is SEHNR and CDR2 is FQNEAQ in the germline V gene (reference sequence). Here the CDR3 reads CASSFLRDRELSGYTF. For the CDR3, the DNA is TGTGCCAGCAGCTTCCTTCGGGACAGGGAGTTAAGTGGCTACACCTTC.

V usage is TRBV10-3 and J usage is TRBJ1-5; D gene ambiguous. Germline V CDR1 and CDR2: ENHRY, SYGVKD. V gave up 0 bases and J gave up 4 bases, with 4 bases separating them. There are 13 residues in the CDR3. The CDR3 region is CAISESVNQPQHF. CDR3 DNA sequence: TGTGCCATCAGTGAGTCCGTGAATCAGCCCCAGCATTTT.

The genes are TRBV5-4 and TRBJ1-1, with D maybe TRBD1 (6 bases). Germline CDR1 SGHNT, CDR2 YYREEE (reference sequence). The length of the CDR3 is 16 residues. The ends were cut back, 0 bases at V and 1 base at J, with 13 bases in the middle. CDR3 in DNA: TGTGCCAGCAGCTTGGTTGGAAGGACAGCGAACACTGAAGCTTTCTTT. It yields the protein CASSLVGRTANTEAFF.

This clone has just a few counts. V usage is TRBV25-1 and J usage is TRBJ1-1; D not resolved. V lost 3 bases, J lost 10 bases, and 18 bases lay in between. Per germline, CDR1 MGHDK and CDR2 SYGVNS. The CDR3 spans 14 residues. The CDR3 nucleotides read TGTGCCAGCAGTGACCTTTCAGCCCCATCCGGAGCTTTCTTT. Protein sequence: CASSDLSAPSGAFF.

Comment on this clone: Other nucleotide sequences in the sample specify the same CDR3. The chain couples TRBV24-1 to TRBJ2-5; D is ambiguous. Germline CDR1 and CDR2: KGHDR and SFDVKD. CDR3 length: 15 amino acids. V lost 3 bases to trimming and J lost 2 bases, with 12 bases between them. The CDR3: CATSDPDRYQETQYF. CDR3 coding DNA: TGTGCCACCAGTGATCCCGACCGGTATCAAGAGACCCAGTACTTC.

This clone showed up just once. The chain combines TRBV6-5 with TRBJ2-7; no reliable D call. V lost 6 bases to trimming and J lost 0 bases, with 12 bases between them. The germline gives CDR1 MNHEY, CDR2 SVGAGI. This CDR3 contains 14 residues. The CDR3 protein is CASSVDESSYEQYV. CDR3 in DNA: TGTGCCAGCAGCGTGGACGAGAGCTCCTACGAGCAGTACGTC.

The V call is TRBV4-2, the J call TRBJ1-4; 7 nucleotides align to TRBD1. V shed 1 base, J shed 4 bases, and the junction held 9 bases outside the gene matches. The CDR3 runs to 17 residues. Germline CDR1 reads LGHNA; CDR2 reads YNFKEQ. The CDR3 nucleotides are TGTGCCAGCAGCCAAGCGGCAGGGGGAGGGATTAATGAAAAACTGTTTTTT. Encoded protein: CASSQAAGGGINEKLFF.